The 3 T cell receptor beta chains presented below share a single source sample, sequenced in a study of T-cell memory formation after mild COVID-19. TCRdb called the 5' RACE reads again in MiXCR, with one record for every CDR3 protein. In the table there are 350,000 to 500,000 distinct CDR3 sequences, more than 15% of which are singletons. Material: PBMCs or a T cell subset sorted from them (not recorded which). The origin of the receptors is a young man who had mild COVID-19 (a few samples of this study predate the infection). Cell type and time point are not known.

The chain combines TRBV29-1 with TRBJ1-2, with TRBD1 identical over 8 bases. The J segment lost 6 bases and the V segment lost 5 bases, leaving 11 bases of the junction unmatched. This CDR3 region has 14 residues. The V gene's germline CDR1 is SQVTM and CDR2 ANQGSEA. CDR3 in amino acids: CSVNRGNPPDGYTF. In nucleotides, the CDR3 is TGCAGCGTTAACAGGGGGAATCCCCCTGATGGCTACACCTTC. The full variable domain, completed using reference TRBV29-1 and TRBJ1-2, is SAVISQKPSRDICQRGTSLTIQCQVDSQVTMMFWYRQQPGQSLTLIATANQGSEATYESGFVIDKFPISRPNLTFSTLTVSNMSPEDSSIYLCSVNRGNPPDGYTFGSGTRLTVV.

This clonotype was detected only a few times. The rearrangement links TRBV20-1 to TRBJ2-3; 8 nucleotides align to TRBD2. The CDR3 is 14 residues long. Losses at the gene ends were 5 bases for V and 1 base for J; bases not matched to a gene: 5. The germline V gene has CDR1 DFQATT and CDR2 SNEGSKA (reference sequence). The CDR3 region is CSAGGLAGTDTQYF. The CDR3 region has the DNA TGCAGTGCTGGAGGACTAGCCGGCACAGATACGCAGTATTTT.

This clonotype was seen only a few times. This chain joins TRBV5-1 and TRBJ1-2, with 12 bases identical to TRBD1. The CDR3 runs to 15 residues. V gave up 2 bases and J gave up 8 bases; unmatched junction bases: 7. The germline V gene encodes CDR1 SGHRS and CDR2 YFSETQ. The CDR3 DNA sequence: TGCGCCAGCAGCTTTGTGGGACAGGGGGCGGCCGGCTACACCTTC. Its protein is CASSFVGQGAAGYTF.